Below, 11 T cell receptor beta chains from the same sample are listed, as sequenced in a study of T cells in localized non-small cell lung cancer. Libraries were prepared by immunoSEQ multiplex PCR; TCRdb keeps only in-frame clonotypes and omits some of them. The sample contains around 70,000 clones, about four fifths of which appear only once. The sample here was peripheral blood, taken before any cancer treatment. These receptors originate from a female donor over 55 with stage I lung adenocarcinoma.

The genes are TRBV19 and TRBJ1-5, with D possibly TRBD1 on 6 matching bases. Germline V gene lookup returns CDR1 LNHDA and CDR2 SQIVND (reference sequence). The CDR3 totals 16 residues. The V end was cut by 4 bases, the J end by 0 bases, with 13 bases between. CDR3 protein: CASSTLTGNSNQPQHF. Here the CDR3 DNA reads TGTGCCAGTAGTACATTGACAGGAAATAGCAATCAGCCCCAGCATTTT. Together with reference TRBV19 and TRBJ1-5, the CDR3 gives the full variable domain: DGGITQSPKYLFRKEGQNVTLSCEQNLNHDAMYWYRQDPGQGLRLIYYSQIVNDFQKGDIAEGYSVSREKKESFPLTVTSAQKNPTAFYLCASSTLTGNSNQPQHFGDGTRLSIL.

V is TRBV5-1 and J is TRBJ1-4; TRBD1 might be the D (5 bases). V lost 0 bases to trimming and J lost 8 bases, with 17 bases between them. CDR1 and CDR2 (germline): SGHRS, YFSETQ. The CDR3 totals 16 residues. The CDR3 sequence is CASSLEFGTFGEKLFF. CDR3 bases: TGCGCCAGCAGCTTGGAATTTGGGACCTTTGGGGAAAAACTGTTTTTT.

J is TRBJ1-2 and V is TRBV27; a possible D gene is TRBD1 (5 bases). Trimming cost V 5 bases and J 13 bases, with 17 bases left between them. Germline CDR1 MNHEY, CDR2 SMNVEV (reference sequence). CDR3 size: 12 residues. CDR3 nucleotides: TGTGCCAGCAGTCCAAACTCGGGACCTTCCACCTTC. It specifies CASSPNSGPSTF.

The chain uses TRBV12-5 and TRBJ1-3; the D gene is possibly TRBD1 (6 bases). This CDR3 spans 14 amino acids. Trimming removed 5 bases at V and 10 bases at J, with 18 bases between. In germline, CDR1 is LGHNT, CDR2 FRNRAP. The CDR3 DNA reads TGTGCTAGTGGTGCCATATCCATCCAGGGGACCATATATTTT. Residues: CASGAISIQGTIYF.

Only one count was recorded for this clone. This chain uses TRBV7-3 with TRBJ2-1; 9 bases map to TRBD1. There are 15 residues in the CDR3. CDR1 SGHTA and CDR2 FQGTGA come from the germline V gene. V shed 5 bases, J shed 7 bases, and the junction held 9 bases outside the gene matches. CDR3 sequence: CASSTSPTGGNEQFF. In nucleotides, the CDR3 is TGTGCCAGCAGCACCTCACCGACAGGGGGTAATGAGCAGTTCTTC.

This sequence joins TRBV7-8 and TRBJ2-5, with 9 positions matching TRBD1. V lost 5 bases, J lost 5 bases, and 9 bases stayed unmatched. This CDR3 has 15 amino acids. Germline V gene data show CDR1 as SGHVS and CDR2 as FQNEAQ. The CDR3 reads CASSARDRASETQYF. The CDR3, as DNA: TGTGCCAGCAGCGCTAGGGACAGGGCATCGGAGACCCAGTACTTC.

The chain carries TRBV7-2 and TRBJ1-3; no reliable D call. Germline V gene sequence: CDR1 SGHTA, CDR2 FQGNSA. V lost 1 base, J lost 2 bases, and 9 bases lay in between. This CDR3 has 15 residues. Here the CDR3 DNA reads TGTGCCAGCAGCTTAGGGGCGTTGACTGGAAACACCATATATTTT. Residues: CASSLGALTGNTIYF.

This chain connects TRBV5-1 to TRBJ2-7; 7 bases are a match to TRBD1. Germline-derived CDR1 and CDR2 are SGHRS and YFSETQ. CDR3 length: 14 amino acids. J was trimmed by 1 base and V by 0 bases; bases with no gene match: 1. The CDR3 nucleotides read TGCGCCAGCAGCTTGGGACAGGGTTCCTACGAGCAGTACTTC. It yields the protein CASSLGQGSYEQYF.

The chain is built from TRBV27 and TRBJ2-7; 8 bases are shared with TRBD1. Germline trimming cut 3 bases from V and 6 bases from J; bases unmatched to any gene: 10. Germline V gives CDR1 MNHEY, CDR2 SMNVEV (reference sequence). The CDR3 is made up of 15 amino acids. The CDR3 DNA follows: TGTGCCAGCAGTTTGGCCGGGACAGGCCGCTCCGAGCAGTACTTC. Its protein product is CASSLAGTGRSEQYF.

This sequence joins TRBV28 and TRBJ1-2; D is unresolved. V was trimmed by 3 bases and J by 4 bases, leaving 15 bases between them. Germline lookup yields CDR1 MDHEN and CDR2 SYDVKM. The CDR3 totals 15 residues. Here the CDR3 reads CASSLQRPPFYGYTF. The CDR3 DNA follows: TGTGCCAGCAGTTTGCAGAGACCTCCATTCTATGGCTACACCTTC.

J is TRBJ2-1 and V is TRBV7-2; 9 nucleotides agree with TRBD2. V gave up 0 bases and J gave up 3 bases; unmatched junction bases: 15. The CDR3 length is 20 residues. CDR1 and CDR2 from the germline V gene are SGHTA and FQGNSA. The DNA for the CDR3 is TGTGCCAGCAGCTTAGCACACCGACTAAGGTTAGCGGGAGACTACAATGAGCAGTTCTTC. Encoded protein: CASSLAHRLRLAGDYNEQFF.